This T cell receptor beta chain was found in a study of blood T cell repertoires in COVID-19. The overall study: From the United States, Italy and Spain came samples of acute and convalescent COVID-19. Sources were T cells, B-cell-depleted T cells, or PBMCs; the material itself was cDNA or gDNA.

Unmatched junction bases numbered 1, after V lost 0 bases and J lost 4 bases. Germline CDR1 and CDR2: SGDLS and YYNGEE. The CDR3 runs to 14 residues. TCRdb's table, derived via immunoSEQ multiplex PCR, lists solely in-frame clones and lacks some. Of 150,000 to 200,000 clones in the sample, more than 85% were seen once. Seattle participants joined during active infection and were tracked over time. This sequence originates from a woman aged 55-70 years with COVID-19, enrolled during active disease. This sequence joins TRBV9 and TRBJ2-1; 7 bases align to TRBD1. Sequenced: peripheral blood. CDR3 nucleotides: TGTGCCAGCAGCGTAGGACAGGGATACAATGAGCAGTTCTTC. It codes for CASSVGQGYNEQFF.